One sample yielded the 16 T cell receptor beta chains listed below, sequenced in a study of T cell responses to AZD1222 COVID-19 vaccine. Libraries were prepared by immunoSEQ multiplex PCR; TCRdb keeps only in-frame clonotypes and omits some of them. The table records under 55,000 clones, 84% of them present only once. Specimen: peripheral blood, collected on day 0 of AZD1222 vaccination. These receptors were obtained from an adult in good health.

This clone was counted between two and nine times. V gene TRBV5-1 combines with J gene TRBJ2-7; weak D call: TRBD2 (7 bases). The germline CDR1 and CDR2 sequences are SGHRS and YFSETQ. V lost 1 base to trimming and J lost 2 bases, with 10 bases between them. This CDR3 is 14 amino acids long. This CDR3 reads CASSLTGGTYEQYF. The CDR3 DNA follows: TGCGCCAGCAGCTTGACGGGGGGCACCTACGAGCAGTACTTC.

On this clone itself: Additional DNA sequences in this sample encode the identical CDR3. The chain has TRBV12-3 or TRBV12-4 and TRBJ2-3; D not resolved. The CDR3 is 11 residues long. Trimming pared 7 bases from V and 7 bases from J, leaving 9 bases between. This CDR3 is CASTFLHTQYF. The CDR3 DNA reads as TGTGCCAGCACTTTCCTGCATACGCAGTATTTT.

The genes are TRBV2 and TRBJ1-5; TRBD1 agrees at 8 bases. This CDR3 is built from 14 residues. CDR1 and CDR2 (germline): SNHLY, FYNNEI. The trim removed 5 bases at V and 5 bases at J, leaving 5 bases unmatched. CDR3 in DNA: TGTGCCAGCAGTTTTGACAGGGGAGATCAGCCCCAGCATTTT. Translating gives CASSFDRGDQPQHF.

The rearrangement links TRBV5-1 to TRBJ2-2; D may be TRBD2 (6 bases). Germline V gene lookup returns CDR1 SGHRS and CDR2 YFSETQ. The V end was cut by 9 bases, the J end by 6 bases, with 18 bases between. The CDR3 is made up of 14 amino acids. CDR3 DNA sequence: TGCGCCACGAAGGGACTGCTTGACTCCGGGGAGCTGTTTTTT. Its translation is CATKGLLDSGELFF.

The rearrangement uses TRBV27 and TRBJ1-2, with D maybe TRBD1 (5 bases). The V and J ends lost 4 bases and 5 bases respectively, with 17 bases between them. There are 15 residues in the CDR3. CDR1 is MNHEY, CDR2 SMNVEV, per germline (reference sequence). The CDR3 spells CASSSPGEGGYGYTF. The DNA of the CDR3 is TGTGCCAGCAGTTCCCCGGGGGAAGGCGGGTATGGCTACACCTTC.

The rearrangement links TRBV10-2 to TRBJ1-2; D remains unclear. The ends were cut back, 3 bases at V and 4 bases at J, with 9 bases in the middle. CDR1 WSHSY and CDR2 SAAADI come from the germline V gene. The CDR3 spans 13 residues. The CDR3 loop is CASSDWTAYGYTF. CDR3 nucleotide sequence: TGCGCCAGCAGTGATTGGACGGCCTATGGCTACACCTTC.

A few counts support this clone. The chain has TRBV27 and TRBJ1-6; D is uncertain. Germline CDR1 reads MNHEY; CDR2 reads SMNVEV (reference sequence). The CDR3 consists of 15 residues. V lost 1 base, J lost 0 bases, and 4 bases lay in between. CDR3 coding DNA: TGTGCCAGCAGTTTATATGCCTCCTATAATTCACCCCTCCACTTT. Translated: CASSLYASYNSPLHF.

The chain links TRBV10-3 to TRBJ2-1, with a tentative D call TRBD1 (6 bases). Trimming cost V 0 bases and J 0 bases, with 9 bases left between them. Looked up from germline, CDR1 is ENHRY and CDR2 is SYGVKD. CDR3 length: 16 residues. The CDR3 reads CAISESRGNSYNEQFF. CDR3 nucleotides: TGTGCCATCAGTGAGTCAAGGGGGAACTCCTACAATGAGCAGTTCTTC.

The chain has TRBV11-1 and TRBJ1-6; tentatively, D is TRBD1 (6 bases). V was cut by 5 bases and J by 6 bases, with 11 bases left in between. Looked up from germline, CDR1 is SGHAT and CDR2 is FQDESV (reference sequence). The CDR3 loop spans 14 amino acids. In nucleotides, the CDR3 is TGTGCCAGCAGCCACAGGGATTCTAATTCACCCCTCCACTTT. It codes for CASSHRDSNSPLHF.

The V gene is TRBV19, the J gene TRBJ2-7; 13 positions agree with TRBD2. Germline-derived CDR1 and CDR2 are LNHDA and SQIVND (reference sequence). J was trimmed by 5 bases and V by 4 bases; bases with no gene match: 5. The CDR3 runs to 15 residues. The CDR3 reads CASSTRTSGSHEQYF. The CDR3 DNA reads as TGTGCCAGTAGTACAAGGACTAGCGGGAGTCACGAGCAGTACTTC.

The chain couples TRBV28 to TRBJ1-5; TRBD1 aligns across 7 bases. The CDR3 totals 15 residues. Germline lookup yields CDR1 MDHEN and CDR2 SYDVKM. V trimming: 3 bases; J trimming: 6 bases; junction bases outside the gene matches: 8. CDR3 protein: CASSFQGGRGQPQHF. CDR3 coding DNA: TGTGCCAGCAGTTTCCAGGGGGGGAGAGGTCAGCCCCAGCATTTT.

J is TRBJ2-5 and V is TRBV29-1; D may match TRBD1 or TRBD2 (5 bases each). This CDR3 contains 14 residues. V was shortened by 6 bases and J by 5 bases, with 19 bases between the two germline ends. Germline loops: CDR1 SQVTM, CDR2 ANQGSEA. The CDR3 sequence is CSVEPGLWGETQYF. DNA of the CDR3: TGCAGCGTCGAACCGGGGCTCTGGGGGGAGACCCAGTACTTC.

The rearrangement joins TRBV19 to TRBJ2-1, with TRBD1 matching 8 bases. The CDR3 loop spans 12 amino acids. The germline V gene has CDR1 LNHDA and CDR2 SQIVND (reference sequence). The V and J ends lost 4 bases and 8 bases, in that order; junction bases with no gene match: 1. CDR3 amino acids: CASSRQGYEQFF. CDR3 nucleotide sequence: TGTGCCAGTAGTAGACAGGGGTATGAGCAGTTCTTC.

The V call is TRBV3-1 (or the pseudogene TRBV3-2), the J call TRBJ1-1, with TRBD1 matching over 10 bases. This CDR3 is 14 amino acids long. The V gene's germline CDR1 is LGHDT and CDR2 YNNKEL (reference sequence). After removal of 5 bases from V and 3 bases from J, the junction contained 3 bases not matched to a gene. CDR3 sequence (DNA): TGTGCCAGCAGCTGGACAGGGGGGCACACTGAAGCTTTCTTT. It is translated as CASSWTGGHTEAFF.

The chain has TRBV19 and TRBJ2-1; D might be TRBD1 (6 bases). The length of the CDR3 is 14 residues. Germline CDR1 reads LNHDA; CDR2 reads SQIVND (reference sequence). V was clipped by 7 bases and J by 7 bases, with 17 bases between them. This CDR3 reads CASIPDGTMNEQFF. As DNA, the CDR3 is TGTGCCAGTATTCCGGACGGGACAATGAATGAGCAGTTCTTC. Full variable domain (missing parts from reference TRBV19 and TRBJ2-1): DGGITQSPKYLFRKEGQNVTLSCEQNLNHDAMYWYRQDPGQGLRLIYYSQIVNDFQKGDIAEGYSVSREKKESFPLTVTSAQKNPTAFYLCASIPDGTMNEQFFGPGTRLTVL.

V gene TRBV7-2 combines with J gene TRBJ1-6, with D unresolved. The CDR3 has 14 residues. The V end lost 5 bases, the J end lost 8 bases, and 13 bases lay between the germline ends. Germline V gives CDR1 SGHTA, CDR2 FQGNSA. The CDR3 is CASSQTRLYSPLHF. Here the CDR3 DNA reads TGTGCCAGCAGCCAGACAAGGCTATATTCACCCCTCCACTTT.